The rows below give T cell receptor beta chains drawn from one sample of a study of CXCR3-negative and CXCR3-positive naive CD8 T cells. TCRdb re-called the 5' RACE reads and gives one entry per CDR3 protein, without DNA. Its table lists some 50,000 distinct CDR3 sequences. The sequenced material came from naive CXCR3- CD8+ T cells from blood. Receptors originate from a human donor in good health. Some clones in this sample may be carry-over from other donors' samples. Each CDR3 is given with its conserved first and last residue. Where a row states a size, it is once, few, many or the class of an expanded clone; other rows omit it.

j_call | v_call | clone_size | cdr3_aa
TRBJ1-4 | TRBV30 | medium-sized | CAHGQGPNEKLFF
TRBJ2-7 | TRBV20-1 | . | CSATSEASYEQYF
TRBJ2-1 | TRBV14 | . | CASSQGWSSYNEQFF
TRBJ2-3 | TRBV19 | . | CASSIPRWGTDTQYF
TRBJ2-7 | TRBV11-1 | . | CASSLEGYSYEQYF
TRBJ2-1 | TRBV4-3 | . | CASSPSIEGTLYNEQFF
TRBJ1-4 | TRBV7-9 | . | CASSSQGANEKLFF
TRBJ2-5 | TRBV28 | . | CASSLGPLGQETQYF
TRBJ2-7 | TRBV7-2 | . | CASSPYVSTAYEQYF
TRBJ2-1 | TRBV7-2 | . | CASSLISGSSNEQFF
TRBJ2-5 | TRBV11-3 | medium-sized | CASSSGAAPETQYF
TRBJ2-3 | TRBV21-1 | medium-sized | CASSKGVGGTDTQYF
TRBJ1-2 | TRBV11-2 | . | CASSSGGSALGYTF
TRBJ2-7 | TRBV5-6 | . | CASAGTNSYEQYF
TRBJ2-1 | TRBV29-1 | . | CSALSGTSGGPSYNEQFF
TRBJ2-7 | TRBV3-1 | . | CASSQEAGAYEQYF
TRBJ2-2 | TRBV28 | . | CASSLWRGGELFF
TRBJ2-7 | TRBV29-1 | . | CSAQGFTYEQYF